These 26 T cell receptor beta chains originate from one sample sequenced in a study of tissue T cells after allogeneic stem cell transplantation. Profiling relied on immunoSEQ multiplex PCR, and the TCRdb table lists in-frame clones only, not all of them. Altogether about 48,000 clones are present, nearly 75% being singletons, with the ten largest covering about 0.77%. Material: sorted cells pooled from one or two spleens. These receptors were collected from a pool of C57BL/6 mice in good health.

In this sample, this clone turned up once. Germline and genes here are mouse. This CDR3 is CASSTGLGGDAETLYF. The sequenced CDR3 bases are TGTGCCAGCAGCACGGGACTGGGGGGGGATGCAGAAACGCTGTAT. V and J are TRBV3 and TRBJ2-3, with 13 nucleotides matching TRBD2. Read data end 1 residue before the CDR3 end; the end is taken from the germline J gene. Germline values: CDR1 SNHLY, CDR2 FYNGKV (reference sequence). The ends lost 5 bases at V and 2 bases at J; junction bases unmatched: 4. This CDR3 region has 16 residues.

As for this clone: Genes here carry mouse names. The CDR3 end falls 1 residue outside the read, so it is completed with the germline J gene. This chain joins TRBV1 and TRBJ1-3; TRBD1 aligns across 12 bases. The CDR3 covers 15 residues. V gave up 5 bases and J gave up 5 bases; unmatched junction bases: 4. Germline assignment: CDR1 NSQYPW and CDR2 LRSPGD (reference sequence). CDR3 bases read: TGCACCTGCAGTACTAGGGACAGGGGGCGAAATACGCTCTAT. Translation gives CTCSTRDRGRNTLY. From start to end, the CDR3 is CTCSTRDRGRNTLYF.

Concerning this clone: Mouse gene names apply. The CDR3 goes on 1 residue after the read ends, and that part is filled in from the germline J gene. The chain is built from TRBV3 and TRBJ1-4, with D possibly TRBD1 on 6 matching bases. The CDR3 is made up of 14 amino acids. The V gene lost 5 bases and the J gene lost 2 bases, with 9 bases spanning the gap. Germline CDR1 and CDR2: SNHLY and FYNGKV (reference sequence). The part of the CDR3 DNA that was read is TGTGCCAGCAGCCCTACAGGGTCCAACGAAAGATTATTT. It specifies CASSPTGSNERLF. In full, the CDR3 is CASSPTGSNERLFF.

This clone showed up just a few times. Here the gene names and germline are mouse. Sequencing ends 1 residue short of the CDR3 end; the germline J gene provides the rest. J is TRBJ1-4 and V is TRBV17; D ambiguous. Per germline, CDR1 MNHDT and CDR2 YYDKIL. The CDR3 extends over 13 amino acids. V lost 2 bases and J lost 4, with 5 bases in between. The covered CDR3 bases are TGTGCTAGCAGTAGACGGGTCAACGAAAGATTATTT. Protein sequence: CASSRRVNERLF. The complete CDR3 protein is CASSRRVNERLFF.

This clone has just a few counts. Mouse germline and gene names are used. The read terminates 1 residue before the CDR3 end, so the remaining end is supplied by the germline J gene. The chain is built from TRBV26 and TRBJ2-4; D gene unclear. The germline V gene encodes CDR1 KGHPV and CDR2 FQNQEV (reference sequence). The CDR3 contains 14 residues. V shed 0 bases and J shed 3 bases, with 7 bases lying between them. The sequenced CDR3 bases are TGTGCCAGCAGTCTGTCAGCCAGGCAAAACACCTTGTAC. Amino acids: CASSLSARQNTLY. The full CDR3 is CASSLSARQNTLYF.

As to this clone: Genes and germline are mouse. The missing CDR3 end, 1 residue past where the read stops, is filled in from the germline J gene. The rearrangement joins TRBV16 to TRBJ2-7; D is unclear. Per the germline V gene, CDR1 is SGHSA and CDR2 is FRNQAP. This CDR3 contains 11 residues. Trimming left V 5 bases short and J 0 bases short, with 2 bases between. CDR3 residues: CASSHSYEQYF. The CDR3 DNA, read in part, is TGTGCAAGCAGCCACTCCTATGAACAGTAC.

Concerning this clone: The listed genes are named as in mouse. With the read ending 1 residue before the CDR3 end, the germline J gene is used to fill in that end. V usage is TRBV3 and J usage is TRBJ2-7; D perhaps matches TRBD1 (6 bases). V lost 1 base and J 0 bases, leaving 10 bases between the germline ends. Germline-derived CDR1 and CDR2 are SNHLY and FYNGKV (reference sequence). The CDR3 contains 15 residues. CDR3 in amino acids: CASSLEGVSSYEQYF. CDR3 bases read: TGTGCCAGCAGCTTAGAGGGGGTGAGCTCCTATGAACAGTAC.

Remarks on this clone: Gene names and germline refer to mouse. From the germline J gene comes the end of the CDR3, since the read stops 1 residue before it. V gene TRBV13-1 combines with J gene TRBJ1-2; D ambiguous. Germline assignment: CDR1 NSHNY and CDR2 SYGAGN. The CDR3 has 13 amino acids. The V end was cut by 1 base, the J end by 0 bases, with 4 bases between. CDR3 in amino acids: CASSDLSNSDYTF. The CDR3 DNA, read in part, is TGTGCCAGCAGTGATCTGTCAAACTCCGACTACACC.

This clone has more than one count but fewer than ten. Gene names refer to mouse genes. The DNA read from the CDR3 is TGTGCCAGCGGCCGGGACAATAACGAAAGATTATTT. Protein: CASGRDNNERLF. The entire CDR3 protein reads CASGRDNNERLFF. The chain recombines TRBV13-2 with TRBJ1-4; the D gene is possibly TRBD1 (6 bases). The read comes to an end 1 residue before the CDR3 does, leaving the germline J gene to fill in the end. V was trimmed by 5 bases and J by 5 bases, leaving 10 bases between them. The V gene's germline CDR1 is NNHNN and CDR2 SYGAGS (reference sequence). The length of the CDR3 is 13 residues.

For this clone: Germline and genes here are mouse. The read finishes 1 residue shy of the CDR3 end, and the germline J gene is used to complete it. V and J are TRBV3 and TRBJ1-1; 8 bases are a match to TRBD1. This CDR3 contains 15 residues. Germline CDR1 is SNHLY and CDR2 is FYNGKV (reference sequence). The V and J ends lost 1 base and 0 bases, in that order; junction bases with no gene match: 1. CDR3 amino acids: CASSLGTGSNTEVFF. Incomplete CDR3 DNA: TGTGCCAGCAGCTTAGGGACAGGGTCAAACACAGAAGTCTTC.

A remark on this clone: Gene names follow the mouse nomenclature. The read terminates 1 residue before the CDR3 end, so the remaining end is supplied by the germline J gene. The rearrangement joins TRBV1 to TRBJ2-4, with 8 bases aligning to TRBD2. The CDR3 has 16 amino acids. Germline V CDR1 and CDR2: NSQYPW, LRSPGD (reference sequence). The V gene end was trimmed by 1 base and the J gene end by 2 bases; junction bases not matched to a gene: 5. The part of the CDR3 DNA that was read is TGCACCTGCAGTGCAGTAGGCTGGGGGGATCAAAACACCTTGTAC. Its translation: CTCSAVGWGDQNTLY. The whole CDR3 protein reads CTCSAVGWGDQNTLYF. The variable domain in full, with the rest retrieved from reference TRBV1 and TRBJ2-4, is VTLLEQNPRWRLVPRGQAVNLRCILKNSQYPWMSWYQQDLQKQLQWLFTLRSPGDKEVKSLPGADYLATRVTDTELRLQVANMSQGRTLYCTCSAVGWGDQNTLYFGAGTRLSVL.

As regards this clone: Gene names follow the mouse nomenclature. The read finishes 1 residue shy of the CDR3 end, and the germline J gene is used to complete it. V gene TRBV2 combines with J gene TRBJ1-1, with TRBD1 matching over 9 bases. CDR3 size: 14 residues. The ends lost 3 bases at V and 7 bases at J; junction bases unmatched: 6. The germline V gene has CDR1 LGHNA and CDR2 YSYQKL. The covered CDR3 bases are TGTGCCAGCAGCCATTCCGGGACAGGGCGAGAAGTCTTC. It is translated as CASSHSGTGREVF. The full CDR3 is CASSHSGTGREVFF. The whole variable domain, filled in from reference TRBV2 and TRBJ1-1, reads DPKIIQKPKYLVAVTGSEKILICEQYLGHNAMYWYRQSAKKPLEFMFSYSYQKLMDNQTASSRFQPQSSKKNHLDLQITALKPDDSATYFCASSHSGTGREVFFGKGTRLTVV.

Concerning this clone itself: Here the gene names and germline are mouse. The CDR3 is cut off 1 residue early in the read; its end comes from the germline J gene. This chain connects TRBV13-1 to TRBJ1-5, with 7 bases aligning to TRBD1. V gave up 2 bases and J gave up 2 bases; unmatched junction bases: 1. The CDR3 extends over 14 amino acids. Germline V CDR1 and CDR2: NSHNY, SYGAGN. CDR3 sequence: CASSEGTDNQAPLF. Partial CDR3 DNA: TGTGCCAGCAGTGAGGGGACAGACAACCAGGCTCCGCTT.

Remarks on this clone: The germline and genes are mouse ones. The CDR3 goes on 1 residue after the read ends, and that part is filled in from the germline J gene. The V call is TRBV12-1, the J call TRBJ1-6; 9 bases match TRBD1. TRBJ1-6 is annotated as an ORF whose role is uncertain. CDR3 length equals 17 residues. Trimming took 0 bases from V and 0 from J; bases not matched to a gene: 2. Germline assignment: CDR1 SGHSN and CDR2 HYEKVE. The CDR3 DNA, read in part, is TGTGCCAGCTCTCTCGAGACAGGGGGTTCCTATAATTCGCCCCTCTAC. It yields the protein CASSLETGGSYNSPLY. In full, the CDR3 reads CASSLETGGSYNSPLYF.

Regarding this clone: All gene names here are mouse names. The CDR3 end lies 1 residue beyond the end of the read and is filled in from the germline J gene. The chain links TRBV1 to TRBJ2-4, with 9 nucleotides matching TRBD2. The CDR3 contains 17 residues. V gave up 0 bases and J gave up 0 bases; unmatched junction bases: 4. Germline CDR1 NSQYPW, CDR2 LRSPGD (reference sequence). The chain's CDR3 is CTCSAERDWASQNTLYF. The sequenced CDR3 bases are TGCACCTGCAGTGCAGAGAGGGACTGGGCTAGTCAAAACACCTTGTAC.

For this clone: Genes and germline are mouse. Coverage ceases 1 residue before the CDR3 finishes, and the germline J gene fills in the end. The rearrangement links TRBV13-2 to TRBJ1-2, with 7 nucleotides matching TRBD1. The CDR3 totals 14 residues. V shed 1 base and J 4 bases; nucleotides not matched to a gene: 4. CDR1 is NNHNN, CDR2 SYGAGS, per germline (reference sequence). Partial CDR3 DNA: TGTGCCAGCGGTGATCCCACAGGGGTCTCCGACTACACC. It translates to CASGDPTGVSDYT. Given in full, the CDR3 is CASGDPTGVSDYTF.

A word on this clone: Gene names refer to mouse genes. Sequencing ends 1 residue short of the CDR3 end; the germline J gene provides the rest. The same CDR3 also results from other DNA sequences found in this sample. The rearrangement links TRBV13-2 to TRBJ2-7; 8 bases are shared with TRBD1. CDR3 size: 13 residues. V gave up 2 bases and J gave up 7 bases; unmatched junction bases: 5. Germline CDR1 and CDR2: NNHNN and SYGAGS (reference sequence). CDR3 protein: CASGDAGGEEQYF. The DNA read from the CDR3 is TGTGCCAGCGGTGACGCAGGGGGCGAGGAACAGTAC.

This clone was counted a few times. Germline and genes: mouse. The CDR3 end falls 1 residue outside the read, so it is completed with the germline J gene. The chain recombines TRBV16 with TRBJ2-7; 11 nucleotides align to TRBD2. The CDR3 is 15 residues long. The V gene's germline CDR1 is SGHSA and CDR2 FRNQAP. Trimming cost V 0 bases and J 4 bases; bases outside gene matches: 2. The CDR3 is CASSLEGLGAYEQYF. The CDR3 DNA, read in part, is TGTGCAAGCAGCTTAGAGGGACTGGGGGCATATGAACAGTAC.

Turning to this clone: The gene names here belong to mouse. The read comes to an end 1 residue before the CDR3 does, leaving the germline J gene to fill in the end. This rearrangement joins TRBV5 to TRBJ2-3, with D hard to call. Trimming pared 0 bases from V and 0 bases from J, leaving 10 bases between. The germline V gene encodes CDR1 LGHNA and CDR2 YNLKQL (reference sequence). The CDR3 sequence is 16 residues long. The CDR3 loop reads CASSQDRAGSAETLYF. The covered CDR3 bases are TGTGCCAGCAGCCAAGATCGCGCCGGTAGTGCAGAAACGCTGTAT.

Comment on this clone: The genes are named according to mouse. The read gets to within 1 residue of the CDR3 end, and the germline J gene fills in the rest. V usage is TRBV13-2 and J usage is TRBJ2-1; 11 nucleotides agree with TRBD2. The CDR3 consists of 17 residues. Germline V gives CDR1 NNHNN, CDR2 SYGAGS (reference sequence). Trimming removed 3 bases from V and 1 base from J; junction bases left unmatched: 6. Here the CDR3 reads CASGGHWGGANYAEQFF. Incomplete CDR3 DNA: TGTGCCAGCGGTGGCCACTGGGGGGGCGCGAACTATGCTGAGCAGTTC.

To note about this clone: The listed genes are named as in mouse. With the read ending 1 residue before the CDR3 end, the germline J gene is used to fill in that end. The V and J genes are TRBV13-3 and TRBJ2-4; D assignment may be TRBD1 or TRBD2 (5 bases each). CDR1 and CDR2 from the germline V gene are NNHDY and SYVADS. V gave up 2 bases and J gave up 4 bases, with 11 bases separating them. The CDR3 consists of 14 residues. This CDR3 is CASSDRDPKNTLYF. Incomplete CDR3 DNA: TGTGCCAGCAGTGACAGGGACCCCAAAAACACCTTGTAC.

As regards this clone: Mouse germline and gene names are used. The sequence runs out 1 residue before the end of the CDR3; the remainder is reconstructed from the germline J gene. The chain recombines TRBV20 with TRBJ2-1; perhaps TRBD1 as D (5 bases). Germline CDR1 reads GFQATS; CDR2 reads STVNSAI. V dropped 2 bases and J dropped 4 bases, with 9 bases sitting between them. This CDR3 is 13 amino acids long. CDR3 bases read: TGTGGTGCTAGGACAGGCCGTTATGCTGAGCAGTTC. Residues: CGARTGRYAEQF. The full CDR3 protein reads CGARTGRYAEQFF.

This clone was observed a handful of times. Genes and germline are mouse. The sequenced CDR3 bases are TGTGCCAGCAGTGATGCATGGCAGAGCTCCTATGAACAGTAC. This encodes CASSDAWQSSYEQY. The CDR3 as a whole reads CASSDAWQSSYEQYF. The rearrangement uses TRBV13-3 and TRBJ2-7; no firm D call. The read stops 1 residue short of the end of the CDR3; the missing end is completed from the germline J gene. The ends were cut back, 0 bases at V and 0 bases at J, with 10 bases in the middle. The germline gives CDR1 NNHDY, CDR2 SYVADS. The CDR3 covers 15 residues.

As concerns this clone: The gene symbols are mouse symbols. The CDR3 extends 1 residue past the end of the read, so its final part is completed from the germline J gene. The chain combines TRBV24 with TRBJ2-5; no reliable D call. This CDR3 is built from 13 residues. Trimming pared 4 bases from V and 5 bases from J, leaving 10 bases between. Germline V gene sequence: CDR1 KGHTA, CDR2 FRNEEI. The covered CDR3 bases are TGTGCCAGCAGTCCGAGCGGGAGAGACACCCAGTAC. This sequence encodes CASSPSGRDTQY. The full CDR3 reads CASSPSGRDTQYF.

Concerning this clone: These gene names are mouse names. The read terminates 1 residue ahead of where the CDR3 ends, so the germline J gene completes it. The chain is built from TRBV31 and TRBJ2-5; 7 positions match TRBD2. CDR3 size: 13 residues. V lost 3 bases, J lost 6 bases, and 6 bases stayed unmatched. CDR1 and CDR2 from the germline V gene are GKSSPN and SITVG. The CDR3 sequence: CAWRLGMEDTQYF. The covered CDR3 bases are TGTGCCTGGAGACTGGGGATGGAGGACACCCAGTAC.

Turning to this clone: Mouse gene names apply. The read ends 1 residue shy of where the CDR3 ends; the end is completed using the germline J gene. This sequence joins TRBV1 and TRBJ2-5; possibly TRBD1 for D (6 bases). This CDR3 is 14 amino acids long. With 1 base removed from V and 3 bases from J, the gap between germline ends came to 8 bases. Germline loops: CDR1 NSQYPW, CDR2 LRSPGD (reference sequence). The DNA read from the CDR3 is TGCACCTGCAGTGCAGTGACAGGACAAGACACCCAGTAC. Protein: CTCSAVTGQDTQY. In full, the CDR3 reads CTCSAVTGQDTQYF.